This T cell receptor beta chain was found in a study of OX40 agonist ivuxolimab in advanced cancers. For the wider study: Ivuxolimab, which targeted the costimulatory receptor OX40 (CD134), was an agonistic, fully human IgG2 monoclonal antibody. Prior anti-PD-1, anti-PD-L1 or anti-CTLA-4 therapy was permitted, and checkpoint inhibitors had been received by less than 45% of dose-escalation patients. Intravenous ivuxolimab was administered to patients every 2 weeks at six dose levels: 0.01, 0.1, 0.3, 1.5, 3 and 10 mg/kg. The paper covers the monotherapy dose-escalation part of the phase I ivuxolimab trial, which included N ≈ 50 patients. Of the approximately 50 dose-escalation patients, hepatocellular carcinoma was present in roughly 19, melanoma in around 15, renal cell carcinoma in 9 and head and neck cancer in 9. Partial responses were achieved by three dose-escalation patients, of whom one had hepatocellular carcinoma and two had cutaneous melanoma. The purpose of peripheral TCRbeta sequencing was to test whether ivuxolimab changed TCR sequence diversity and led to clonal T-cell expansion. A male proportion of nearly 85% and a mean age of approximately 62 years, ranging from 23 to 79, were recorded for the dose-escalation cohort. Results the study describes overall, beyond this receptor: In the 0.1-3.0 mg/kg groups, partial responders were among the patients with the lowest normalized peripheral clonal expansion, particularly in CD8+ T cells. The antigen specificity of the clonally expanded peripheral T cells was not determined. Clonal expansion of both CD4+ and CD8+ blood T cells was observed from baseline to week 6 at doses 0.1 to 3.0 mg/kg. After ivuxolimab, more expanded clones were found on average in CD8+ T cells than in CD4+ T cells. Low levels of normalized T-cell clonal expansion were also shown by some nonresponding patients.

Ends trimmed: V by 0 bases, J by 5 bases; bases unmatched to a gene: 8. From cysteine to phenylalanine, the CDR3 is 16 amino acids long. Just CDR3 DNA is preserved here, 48 bases in frame from base 1. As encoded in the germline V gene, CDR1 is SGHRS while CDR2 is YFSETQ. The trial excluded patients who had a history of autoimmune disease or were on systemic immunosuppression. Peripheral blood for TCR sequencing was collected from all dose cohorts at baseline, on cycle 4 day 1, and on cycle 7 day 1. The samples were drawn from a first-in-human, open-label, multicenter phase I dose-escalation trial of ivuxolimab. Adults with locally advanced or metastatic head and neck squamous cell, hepatocellular, melanoma or renal cell carcinoma were enrolled in the trial. CD4+ and CD8+ T cells were sorted separately from peripheral blood before TCR sequencing. Genomic DNA was isolated from the sorted cells so that the TCRbeta CDR3 region could be sequenced. The immunoSEQ Assay was used for sequencing of TCRbeta CDR3 regions. In its TCRdb copy, this immuneACCESS table keeps in-frame sequences only and misses some clones. Where compared with another copy, unresolved V genes explain less than half of these, and the others have no known cause. Across this sample there are tens of thousands of clones, with 86% seen only once. The ten largest clonotypes hold 25% of the sample.

Concerning this clone itself: Its antigen is still unknown. No base quality values were provided; no much bigger clone lies one nucleotide off.

This receptor was identified in an adult with an advanced solid tumor such as melanoma, head and neck, liver or kidney cancer. The sample consisted of CD4+ or CD8+ T cells sorted from blood, taken in a trial of the OX40 agonist ivuxolimab. This sequence uses TRBV5-1 and TRBJ2-5, with TRBD2 identical over 9 junction bases. The nucleotides read TGCGCCAGCAGCTTGGAAGTAGCGGGAGTTGGGGAGACCCAGTACTTC. It codes for CASSLEVAGVGETQYF.